This TCR beta chain originates from a study of cytomegalovirus exposure and HLA in healthy donors. Findings of the study overall: Several V segments, TRBV6-2 and TRBV6-3 among them, could not be told apart and were dropped. A later look showed TCR association rates differing by HLA locus, highest for DRB1 and lowest for HLA-C.

CDR3 length: 15 amino acids. After removal of 3 bases from V and 0 bases from J, the junction contained 4 bases not matched to a gene. Germline V gives CDR1 LGHNA, CDR2 YNFKEQ. In regard to this clone: Its specificity is unknown.

This PCR relied on a set of 60 Vbeta primers and 13 Jbeta primers. TCRdb's copy holds only in-frame clones and misses some; the assay was immunoSEQ multiplex PCR. Of tens of thousands of clones in the sample, about 80% were seen once. V is TRBV4-2 and J is TRBJ1-1; 7 bases are shared with TRBD1. This clonotype was obtained from a woman aged 40 to 50 in good health and CMV-seronegative. The source material was PBMCs. The CDR3 bases are TGTGCCAGCAGCCAGTTGACAGGGATGAACACTGAAGCTTTCTTT. It specifies CASSQLTGMNTEAFF.